This entry lists 19 T cell receptor beta chains sequenced from one sample in a study of blood T cell repertoires in COVID-19. This table comes from immunoSEQ multiplex PCR, and its TCRdb copy is limited to in-frame clones, with some not included. The sample lists some 87,000 clones, 85% to 90% occurring once. The specimen was peripheral blood. Receptors originate from a human donor with COVID-19, enrolled during active disease. The donor label of this sample is uncertain.

This clone showed up just a few times. Written as DNA, the CDR3 is TGTGCCAGCATTACACTAGCGGGATCCTACAATGAGCAGTTCTTC. It specifies CASITLAGSYNEQFF. The rearrangement uses TRBV6-5 and TRBJ2-1; the match to TRBD2 covers 10 bases. Germline CDR1 MNHEY, CDR2 SVGAGI. There are 15 residues in the CDR3. J lost 1 base, V lost 7 bases, and 4 bases had no gene match.

The V call is TRBV28, the J call TRBJ1-6, with TRBD1 matching over 10 bases. The CDR3 contains 14 residues. Looked up from germline, CDR1 is MDHEN and CDR2 is SYDVKM. Unmatched junction bases numbered 3, after V lost 5 bases and J lost 8 bases. CDR3 region: CASSPGTGDSPLHF. The DNA for the CDR3 is TGTGCCAGCAGTCCCGGGACAGGGGATTCACCCCTCCACTTT.

The rearrangement uses TRBV10-3 and TRBJ2-7; TRBD2 matches at 7 bases. The germline CDR1 and CDR2 sequences are ENHRY and SYGVKD. V lost 10 bases, J lost 3 bases, and 9 bases stayed unmatched. The CDR3 loop spans 13 amino acids. The CDR3 sequence is CATVAGRDYEQYF. The CDR3 coding sequence is TGTGCCACCGTAGCAGGGAGGGACTACGAGCAGTACTTC.

The gene calls are TRBV11-2 and TRBJ2-7; TRBD2 aligns across 11 bases. Germline-derived CDR1 and CDR2 are SGHAT and FQNNGV. V was pared by 5 bases and J by 3 bases, with 9 bases of the junction left unmatched. The CDR3 runs to 16 residues. CDR3 sequence reads: CASSLHSGGEIYEQYF. The CDR3, as DNA: TGTGCCAGCAGCCTCCATAGCGGGGGGGAGATCTACGAGCAGTACTTC.

The chain has TRBV12-3 or TRBV12-4 and TRBJ1-1; D is undetermined. This CDR3 is 12 amino acids long. The V end lost 2 bases, the J end lost 5 bases, and 6 bases lay between the germline ends. This CDR3 reads CASSLTVTEAFF. The CDR3 nucleotides read TGTGCCAGCAGTTTAACGGTTACTGAAGCTTTCTTT.

The chain couples TRBV4-1 to TRBJ2-3; 7 bases line up with TRBD2. Germline V gene sequence: CDR1 MGHRA, CDR2 YSYEKL. Trimming removed 0 bases from V and 3 bases from J; junction bases left unmatched: 6. This CDR3 region has 16 residues. The CDR3 here is CASSQDPQRETDTQYF. The CDR3 DNA is TGCGCCAGCAGCCAAGATCCGCAGCGGGAAACAGATACGCAGTATTTT.

The chain carries TRBV7-2 and TRBJ1-2; D possibly corresponds to TRBD1 (5 bases). The V end was cut by 3 bases, the J end by 7 bases, with 18 bases between. Per germline, CDR1 SGHTA and CDR2 FQGNSA. The CDR3 is 15 residues long. The CDR3 sequence is CASSLSRQGVGGYTF. CDR3 coding DNA: TGTGCCAGCAGCTTGTCCCGCCAGGGTGTTGGTGGCTACACCTTC. Full variable domain (outside the CDR3, taken from reference TRBV7-2 and TRBJ1-2): GAGVSQSPSNKVTEKGKDVELRCDPISGHTALYWYRQSLGQGLEFLIYFQGNSAPDKSGLPSDRFSAERTGGSVSTLTIQRTQQEDSAVYLCASSLSRQGVGGYTFGSGTRLTVV.

The chain links TRBV7-4 to TRBJ1-4, with D possibly TRBD1 on 5 matching bases. Germline V lookup: CDR1 SGHVT, CDR2 SQSDAQ. The CDR3 covers 15 residues. V was clipped by 4 bases and J by 6 bases, with 15 bases between them. DNA of the CDR3: TGTGCCAGCAGCTATGTTAGGGGATTGGATGAAAAACTGTTTTTT. This sequence encodes CASSYVRGLDEKLFF.

The CDR3 here is CASSSGTQETQYF. In nucleotides, the CDR3 is TGTGCCAGCTCATCGGGAACTCAAGAGACCCAGTACTTC. J is TRBJ2-5 and V is TRBV18, with a tentative D call TRBD2 (5 bases). The germline gives CDR1 KGHSH, CDR2 LQKENI. V lost 5 bases, J lost 2 bases, and 9 bases lay in between. The CDR3 runs 13 residues.

The chain combines TRBV5-1 with TRBJ1-1; 8 bases align to TRBD1. Trimming took 7 bases from V and 1 from J; bases not matched to a gene: 3. The CDR3 is made up of 13 amino acids. CDR1 SGHRS and CDR2 YFSETQ come from the germline V gene. In DNA, the CDR3 is TGCGCCAGCCGACAGGGGTGGAACACTGAAGCTTTCTTT. It specifies CASRQGWNTEAFF.

The chain uses TRBV6-1 and TRBJ2-7, with 10 nucleotides matching TRBD1. This CDR3 contains 14 residues. Trimming cost V 2 bases and J 5 bases; bases outside gene matches: 3. Germline CDR1 MNHNS, CDR2 SASEGT. The CDR3 DNA reads TGTGCCAGCAGTGAACTGGGACAGGGGAACGAGCAGTACTTC. Its protein product is CASSELGQGNEQYF.

This chain links TRBV19 with TRBJ1-2; TRBD1 aligns across 7 bases. The V gene's germline CDR1 is LNHDA and CDR2 SQIVND (reference sequence). The CDR3 has 15 residues. The junction had 10 bases not matched to a gene; V was cut back by 4 bases and J by 5 bases. CDR3 DNA: TGTGCCAGTAGTAGGGGAAGTGAGGGGGCGTATGGCTACACCTTC. Translating gives CASSRGSEGAYGYTF. Supplemented by reference TRBV19 and TRBJ1-2, the full variable domain reads DGGITQSPKYLFRKEGQNVTLSCEQNLNHDAMYWYRQDPGQGLRLIYYSQIVNDFQKGDIAEGYSVSREKKESFPLTVTSAQKNPTAFYLCASSRGSEGAYGYTFGSGTRLTVV.

In its sample, this clone was seen once. The V and J genes are TRBV25-1 and TRBJ2-2, with a possible D match to TRBD1 (6 bases). V was trimmed by 6 bases and J by 4 bases, leaving 15 bases between them. The CDR3 contains 15 residues. Germline CDR1 MGHDK, CDR2 SYGVNS. The CDR3 DNA sequence: TGTGCCAGCAGCCAGGCAGGGGTCGGCACCGGGGAGCTGTTTTTT. Translating it yields CASSQAGVGTGELFF.

The sample holds one count of this clone. The V call is TRBV5-4, the J call TRBJ2-1; 11 bases line up with TRBD2. Per the germline V gene, CDR1 is SGHNT and CDR2 is YYREEE (reference sequence). V lost 4 bases and J lost 4; bases outside the gene matches: 7. The CDR3 sequence is 16 residues long. CDR3 bases: TGTGCCAGCAGCGGCCCCCTAGCGGGGGGTTACAATGAGCAGTTCTTC. This translates into CASSGPLAGGYNEQFF.

There are a few counts of this clone. V is TRBV27 and J is TRBJ2-3; 12 nucleotides agree with TRBD2. This CDR3 spans 18 amino acids. V was clipped by 3 bases and J by 2 bases; unmatched bases: 9. Germline V gene lookup returns CDR1 MNHEY and CDR2 SMNVEV (reference sequence). The CDR3 DNA follows: TGTGCCAGCAGTTTTTACCTAGCGGGGGGGGCCCCCACAGATACGCAGTATTTT. Protein product: CASSFYLAGGAPTDTQYF.

This sequence joins TRBV5-6 and TRBJ2-5, with TRBD2 identical over 9 bases. The V gene end was trimmed by 2 bases and the J gene end by 5 bases; junction bases not matched to a gene: 4. The CDR3 length is 14 residues. Germline V gene data show CDR1 as SGHDT and CDR2 as YYEEEE. The CDR3 reads CASSFSGGRETQYF. For the CDR3, the DNA is TGTGCCAGCAGCTTTAGCGGGGGTAGGGAGACCCAGTACTTC.

This chain joins TRBV28 and TRBJ2-2; 9 bases map to TRBD2. J was trimmed by 4 bases and V by 7 bases; bases with no gene match: 7. The CDR3 totals 15 residues. CDR1 MDHEN and CDR2 SYDVKM come from the germline V gene. The CDR3 region is CASMVAGGGTGELFF. The CDR3 DNA follows: TGTGCCAGCATGGTCGCGGGAGGGGGCACCGGGGAGCTGTTTTTT. The entire variable domain, with the rest obtained from reference TRBV28 and TRBJ2-2, is as follows: DVKVTQSSRYLVKRTGEKVFLECVQDMDHENMFWYRQDPGLGLRLIYFSYDVKMKEKGDIPEGYSVSREKKERFSLILESASTNQTSMYLCASMVAGGGTGELFFGEGSRLTVL.

This clone was detected once. Other DNA sequences in this sample translate to the same CDR3. V and J are TRBV6-5 and TRBJ2-7, with 12 bases that match TRBD2. The CDR3 consists of 13 residues. Losses at the gene ends were 9 bases for V and 4 bases for J; bases not matched to a gene: 4. Germline V CDR1 and CDR2: MNHEY, SVGAGI. The CDR3 reads CASTGLAGYEQYF. The CDR3 nucleotides read TGTGCCAGTACCGGACTAGCGGGGTACGAGCAGTACTTC.

V and J are TRBV5-5 and TRBJ2-3, with 7 bases aligning to TRBD2. Germline trimming cut 3 bases from V and 10 bases from J; bases unmatched to any gene: 14. Germline CDR1 is SGHKS and CDR2 is YYEKEE (reference sequence). CDR3 size: 15 residues. The DNA for the CDR3 is TGTGCCAGCAGCTGGGAGGGTGGCAGGGAGGGCCCGCAGTATTTT. Translation: CASSWEGGREGPQYF.